This entry lists 19 T cell receptor beta chains sequenced from one sample in a study of human T cells and chemical hapten exposure. Indicated time point: pre-sensitization, week 0. Indicated treatment: therapeutic diphenylcyclopropenone sensitization with weekly scalp DPC. TCRdb reprocessed the RACE reads via MiXCR and lists one record per CDR3 protein. The repertoire holds about 380,000 distinct CDR3 sequences, with 5.1% as singletons. Sample: whole blood, taken in connection with sensitization to the hapten diphenylcyclopropenone (DPC). These TCRs come from a woman in her fifties or sixties with alopecia areata. Some clones in this sample may be carry-over from other donors' samples.

The rearrangement links TRBV13 to TRBJ2-3, with TRBD2 identical over 10 bases. The CDR3 covers 17 residues. With 4 bases clipped from V and 7 bases from J, the junction kept 14 bases outside the gene matches. Germline CDR1 PRHDT, CDR2 FYEKMQ (reference sequence). CDR3 loop: CASSSKRSSGGANTQYF. The CDR3, as DNA: TGTGCCAGCAGCTCCAAACGGTCCAGCGGGGGGGCAAATACGCAGTATTTT. Drawing the rest from reference TRBV13 and TRBJ2-3, the complete variable domain is AAGVIQSPRHLIKEKRETATLKCYPIPRHDTVYWYQQGPGQDPQFLISFYEKMQSDKGSIPDRFSAQQFSDYHSELNMSSLELGDSALYFCASSSKRSSGGANTQYFGPGTRLTVL.

This chain connects TRBV19 to TRBJ2-6, with unresolved D. In germline, CDR1 is LNHDA, CDR2 SQIVND (reference sequence). Trimming left V 9 bases short and J 0 bases short, with 15 bases between. CDR3 length: 16 amino acids. CDR3 bases: TGTGCCAGCCGTCGTCCAGGACGCTCTGGGGCCAACGTCCTGACTTTC. Residues: CASRRPGRSGANVLTF.

This rearrangement joins TRBV7-9 to TRBJ1-4; a possible D gene is TRBD1 (5 bases). Trimming removed 0 bases at V and 3 bases at J, with 14 bases between. Looked up from germline, CDR1 is SEHNR and CDR2 is FQNEAQ (reference sequence). This CDR3 is built from 17 residues. The CDR3 loop reads CASSLADGGAANEKLFF. CDR3 nucleotides: TGTGCCAGCAGCTTAGCGGATGGTGGGGCAGCTAATGAAAAACTGTTTTTT.

This clonotype was detected a few times. The J gene is TRBJ2-1, the V gene TRBV12-3 or TRBV12-4, with D possibly being TRBD2 (6 bases). V was clipped by 6 bases and J by 4 bases, with 19 bases between them. The CDR3 totals 16 residues. In DNA, the CDR3 is TGTGCCAGCAGCCCTGGGACTCACGGGGGATACAATGAGCAGTTCTTC. It is translated as CASSPGTHGGYNEQFF.

This clonotype was recorded many times. The gene calls are TRBV7-2 and TRBJ2-2; D gene unclear. This CDR3 has 15 amino acids. V lost 4 bases and J 1 base, leaving 10 bases between the germline ends. Per germline, CDR1 SGHTA and CDR2 FQGNSA. The CDR3 sequence: CASSSTGWNTGELFF. The CDR3 region has the DNA TGTGCCAGCAGCTCCACCGGGTGGAACACCGGGGAGCTGTTTTTT.

The chain combines TRBV29-1 with TRBJ1-1; D is unclear. The length of the CDR3 is 14 residues. Deletions cut 2 bases from V and 0 bases from J, with 10 bases between. CDR1 and CDR2 from the germline V gene are SQVTM and ANQGSEA. CDR3 residues: CSVEFGRVNTEAFF. The CDR3 coding sequence is TGCAGCGTTGAATTTGGCAGAGTGAACACTGAAGCTTTCTTT.

The table lists this clonotype with a few counts. The rearrangement uses TRBV16 and TRBJ1-3; no definite D call. Trimming took off 4 bases at V and 1 base at J, with 11 bases between the two ends. Germline loops: CDR1 KGHSY, CDR2 FQNENV. This CDR3 has 15 residues. This chain's CDR3 is CASSPAGRSGNTIYF. CDR3 sequence (DNA): TGTGCCAGCAGCCCGGCGGGTCGGTCTGGAAACACCATATATTTT.

The table lists this clonotype with many counts. V is TRBV3-1 and J is TRBJ2-3; D remains ambiguous. Trimming removed 4 bases at V and 5 bases at J, with 7 bases between. The CDR3 sequence is 12 residues long. In germline, CDR1 is LGHDT, CDR2 YNNKEL (reference sequence). The CDR3 DNA reads as TGTGCCAGCAGCCCTGGGCAAGATACGCAGTATTTT. This translates into CASSPGQDTQYF.

The J gene is TRBJ1-5, the V gene TRBV2; D gene ambiguous. Germline CDR1 and CDR2: SNHLY and FYNNEI. The CDR3 sequence is 12 residues long. V lost 7 bases, J lost 6 bases, and 10 bases lay in between. The CDR3 protein is CASTMTGQPQHF. The CDR3, as DNA: TGTGCCAGCACCATGACCGGTCAGCCCCAGCATTTT.

This clonotype was seen a few times. The chain is built from TRBV20-1 and TRBJ1-2, with a possible D match to TRBD1 (6 bases). V was pared by 5 bases and J by 4 bases, with 20 bases between. Germline V gives CDR1 DFQATT, CDR2 SNEGSKA (reference sequence). The CDR3 covers 15 residues. CDR3 sequence: CSASPDSDAFYGYTF. The CDR3 region has the DNA TGCAGTGCTTCGCCGGACAGCGACGCTTTCTATGGCTACACCTTC.

This clonotype was found many times. The chain links TRBV5-1 to TRBJ2-6; D assignment may be TRBD1 or TRBD2 (6 bases each). V dropped 0 bases and J dropped 0 bases, with 13 bases sitting between them. The CDR3 covers 18 residues. CDR1 is SGHRS and CDR2 is YFSETQ in the germline V gene. The CDR3 sequence: CASSLGGGPGSGANVLTF. The DNA of the CDR3 is TGCGCCAGCAGCTTGGGAGGGGGGCCAGGCTCTGGGGCCAACGTCCTGACTTTC.

This clonotype was observed a few times. V is TRBV27 and J is TRBJ2-7; D ambiguous. This CDR3 has 15 amino acids. V was shortened by 2 bases and J by 2 bases, with 13 bases between the two germline ends. The germline gives CDR1 MNHEY, CDR2 SMNVEV (reference sequence). CDR3 amino acids: CASSLIRSPPYEQYF. Written as DNA, the CDR3 is TGTGCCAGCAGTTTAATCCGCTCGCCCCCCTACGAGCAGTACTTC.

The chain links TRBV4-3 to TRBJ1-6, with D perhaps TRBD1 (5 bases). V was trimmed by 4 bases and J by 8 bases, leaving 18 bases between them. Germline V CDR1 and CDR2: LGHNA, YSLEER. The CDR3 sequence is 16 residues long. CDR3 bases: TGCGCCAGCAGCCCCTCTCTGGGCAGGGTTGATTCACCCCTCCACTTT. Amino acids: CASSPSLGRVDSPLHF.

The chain links TRBV24-1 to TRBJ1-6; TRBD1 matches 7 bases. The V gene's germline CDR1 is KGHDR and CDR2 SFDVKD. This CDR3 contains 11 residues. The CDR3 DNA sequence: TGTGCGACAGGGCCCAATTCACCCCTCCACTTT. Translated: CATGPNSPLHF.

This clonotype was seen ten or more times. V and J are TRBV5-1 and TRBJ2-5, with TRBD1 identical over 8 bases. Germline V gene data show CDR1 as SGHRS and CDR2 as YFSETQ. CDR3 length equals 14 residues. V trimming: 3 bases; J trimming: 5 bases; junction bases outside the gene matches: 6. CDR3 loop: CASSSQGAKETQYF. CDR3 DNA sequence: TGCGCCAGCAGCTCCCAGGGGGCGAAGGAGACCCAGTACTTC.

The V gene is TRBV11-2, the J gene TRBJ2-2; D might be TRBD2 (7 bases). CDR1 is SGHAT, CDR2 FQNNGV, per germline. The ends were cut back, 3 bases at V and 4 bases at J, with 15 bases in the middle. The CDR3 sequence is 16 residues long. This chain's CDR3 is CASSFRGAGGTGELFF. Written as DNA, the CDR3 is TGTGCCAGCAGCTTCCGGGGGGCCGGTGGCACCGGGGAGCTGTTTTTT.

The chain joins TRBV11-3 to TRBJ2-4; D perhaps matches TRBD2 (6 bases). This CDR3 is built from 17 residues. CDR1 is SGHNT, CDR2 YENEEA, per germline. Trimming removed 4 bases at V and 1 base at J, with 17 bases between. In DNA form, the CDR3 reads TGTGCCAGCAGCTCCAAATACACGGAGGGGGCCAAAAACATTCAGTACTTC. This sequence encodes CASSSKYTEGAKNIQYF.

This clonotype has just a few counts. The J gene is TRBJ2-1, the V gene TRBV12-3 or TRBV12-4; tentatively, D is TRBD1 (5 bases). Trimming stripped 5 bases from V and 3 bases from J, with 11 bases between. The CDR3 covers 14 residues. The CDR3 reads CASSDRAHYNEQFF. CDR3 coding DNA: TGTGCCAGCAGTGACAGAGCCCACTACAATGAGCAGTTCTTC.

This clonotype was observed a few times. The V call is TRBV7-2, the J call TRBJ2-5; 8 bases match TRBD2. CDR1 and CDR2 from the germline V gene are SGHTA and FQGNSA. The CDR3 has 17 amino acids. V lost 1 base and J lost 0; bases outside the gene matches: 7. In nucleotides, the CDR3 is TGTGCCAGCAGCTTAGTAACGGCTAGCGGGTACCAAGAGACCCAGTACTTC. Its translation is CASSLVTASGYQETQYF.